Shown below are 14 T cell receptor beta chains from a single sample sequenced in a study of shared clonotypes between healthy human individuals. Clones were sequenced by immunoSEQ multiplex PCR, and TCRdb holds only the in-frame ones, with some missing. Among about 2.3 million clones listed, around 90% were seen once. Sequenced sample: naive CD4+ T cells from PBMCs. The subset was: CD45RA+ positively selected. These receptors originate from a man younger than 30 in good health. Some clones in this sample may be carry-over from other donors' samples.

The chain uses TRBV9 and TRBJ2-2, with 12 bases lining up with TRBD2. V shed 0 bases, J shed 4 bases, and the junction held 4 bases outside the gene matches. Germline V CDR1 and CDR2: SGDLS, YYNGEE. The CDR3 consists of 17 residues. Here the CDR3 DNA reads TGTGCCAGCAGCGTAGGTACGACTAGCGGGAGCACCGGGGAGCTGTTTTTT. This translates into CASSVGTTSGSTGELFF.

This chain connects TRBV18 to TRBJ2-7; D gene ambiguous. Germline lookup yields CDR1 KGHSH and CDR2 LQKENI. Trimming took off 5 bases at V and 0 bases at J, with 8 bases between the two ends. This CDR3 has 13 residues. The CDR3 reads CASSATPSYEQYF. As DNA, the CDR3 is TGTGCCAGCTCAGCAACCCCCTCCTACGAGCAGTACTTC. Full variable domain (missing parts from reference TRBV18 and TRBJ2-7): NAGVMQNPRHLVRRRGQEARLRCSPMKGHSHVYWYRQLPEEGLKFMVYLQKENIIDESGMPKERFSAEFPKEGPSILRIQQVVRGDSAAYFCASSATPSYEQYFGPGTRLTVT.

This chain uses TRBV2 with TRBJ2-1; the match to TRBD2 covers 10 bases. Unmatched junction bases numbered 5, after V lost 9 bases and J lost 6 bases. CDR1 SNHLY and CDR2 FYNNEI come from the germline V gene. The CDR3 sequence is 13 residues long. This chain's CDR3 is CASRLAGVNEQFF. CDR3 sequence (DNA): TGTGCCAGTCGTCTAGCGGGAGTCAATGAGCAGTTCTTC.

The DNA of the CDR3 is TGTGCCAGCAGTTCCCCAAGCGGGCGGGCCGGGGAGCTGTTTTTT. This codes for CASSSPSGRAGELFF. The rearrangement uses TRBV6-5 and TRBJ2-2, with D tentatively TRBD2 (6 bases). The CDR3 runs 15 residues. V was trimmed by 4 bases and J by 6 bases, leaving 15 bases between them. Per germline, CDR1 MNHEY and CDR2 SVGAGI.

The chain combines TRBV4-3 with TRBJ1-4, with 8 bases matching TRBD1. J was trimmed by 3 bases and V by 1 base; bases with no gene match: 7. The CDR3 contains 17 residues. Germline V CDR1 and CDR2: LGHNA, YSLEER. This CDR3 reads CASSQAGGQVPNEKLFF. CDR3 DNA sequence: TGCGCCAGCAGCCAAGCCGGGGGACAGGTCCCTAATGAAAAACTGTTTTTT.

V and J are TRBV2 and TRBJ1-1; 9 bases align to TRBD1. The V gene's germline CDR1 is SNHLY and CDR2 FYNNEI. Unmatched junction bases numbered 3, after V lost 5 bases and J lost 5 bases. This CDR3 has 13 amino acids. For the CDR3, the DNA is TGTGCCAGCAGTACAGGGGGCCGGACTGAAGCTTTCTTT. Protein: CASSTGGRTEAFF.

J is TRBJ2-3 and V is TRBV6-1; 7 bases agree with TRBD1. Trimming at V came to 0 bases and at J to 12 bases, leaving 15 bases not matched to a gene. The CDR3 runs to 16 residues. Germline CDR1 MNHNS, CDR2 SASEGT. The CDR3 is CASSEATVRARGTQYF. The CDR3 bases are TGTGCCAGCAGTGAAGCGACAGTCCGGGCCAGGGGGACACAGTATTTT.

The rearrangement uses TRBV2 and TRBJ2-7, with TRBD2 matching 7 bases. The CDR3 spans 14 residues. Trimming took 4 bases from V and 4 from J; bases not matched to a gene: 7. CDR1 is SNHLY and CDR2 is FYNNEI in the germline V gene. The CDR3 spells CASSVQAGRYEQYF. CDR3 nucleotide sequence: TGTGCCAGCAGTGTTCAAGCGGGACGTTACGAGCAGTACTTC.

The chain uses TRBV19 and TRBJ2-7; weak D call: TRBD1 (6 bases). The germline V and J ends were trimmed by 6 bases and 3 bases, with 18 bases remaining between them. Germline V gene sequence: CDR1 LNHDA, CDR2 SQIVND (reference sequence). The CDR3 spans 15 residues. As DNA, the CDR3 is TGTGCCAGTAGAGATGGTCCTGGACAGTACTACGAGCAGTACTTC. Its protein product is CASRDGPGQYYEQYF.

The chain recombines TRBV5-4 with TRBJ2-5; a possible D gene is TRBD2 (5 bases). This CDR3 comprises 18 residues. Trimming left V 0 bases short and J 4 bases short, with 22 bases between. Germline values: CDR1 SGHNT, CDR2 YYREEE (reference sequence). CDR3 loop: CASSLVGVRQSGRETQYF. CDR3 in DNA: TGTGCCAGCAGCTTGGTCGGAGTTCGGCAGTCGGGGAGAGAGACCCAGTACTTC.

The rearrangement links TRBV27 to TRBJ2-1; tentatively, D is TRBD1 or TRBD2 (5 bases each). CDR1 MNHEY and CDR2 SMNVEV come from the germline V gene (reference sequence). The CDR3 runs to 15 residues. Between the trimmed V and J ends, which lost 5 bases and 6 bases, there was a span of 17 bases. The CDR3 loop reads CASSTPGTGRNEQFF. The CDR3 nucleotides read TGTGCCAGCAGTACCCCCGGTACGGGACGCAATGAGCAGTTCTTC.

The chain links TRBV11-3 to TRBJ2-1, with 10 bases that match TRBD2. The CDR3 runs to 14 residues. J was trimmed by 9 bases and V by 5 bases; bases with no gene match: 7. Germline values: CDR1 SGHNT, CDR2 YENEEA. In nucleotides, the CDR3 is TGTGCCAGCAGCCCGAATAGCGGGAGGCGTGAGCAGTTCTTC. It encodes CASSPNSGRREQFF.

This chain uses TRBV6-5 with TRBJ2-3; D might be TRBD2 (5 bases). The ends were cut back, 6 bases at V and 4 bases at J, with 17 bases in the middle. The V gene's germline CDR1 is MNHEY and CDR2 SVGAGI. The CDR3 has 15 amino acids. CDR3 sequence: CASRRAATYSDTQYF. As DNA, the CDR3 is TGTGCCAGCAGGCGGGCGGCGACCTACTCAGATACGCAGTATTTT.

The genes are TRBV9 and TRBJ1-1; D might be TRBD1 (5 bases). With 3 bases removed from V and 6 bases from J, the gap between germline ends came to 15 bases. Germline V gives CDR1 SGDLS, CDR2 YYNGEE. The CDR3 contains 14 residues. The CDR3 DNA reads TGTGCCAGCAGCGGGGGACCTACTCAAGCTGAAGCTTTCTTT. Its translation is CASSGGPTQAEAFF.